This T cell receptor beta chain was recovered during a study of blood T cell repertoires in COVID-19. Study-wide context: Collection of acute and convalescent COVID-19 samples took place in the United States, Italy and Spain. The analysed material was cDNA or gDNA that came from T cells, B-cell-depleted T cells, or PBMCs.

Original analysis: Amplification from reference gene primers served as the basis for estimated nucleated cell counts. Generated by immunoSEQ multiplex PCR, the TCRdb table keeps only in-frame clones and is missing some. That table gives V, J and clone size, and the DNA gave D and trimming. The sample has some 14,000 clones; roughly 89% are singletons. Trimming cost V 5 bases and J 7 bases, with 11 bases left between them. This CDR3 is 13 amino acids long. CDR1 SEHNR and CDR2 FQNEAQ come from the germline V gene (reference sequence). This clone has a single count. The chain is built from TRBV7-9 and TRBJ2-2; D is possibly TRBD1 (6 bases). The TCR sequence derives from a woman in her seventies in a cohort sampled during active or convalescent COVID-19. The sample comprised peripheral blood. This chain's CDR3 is CASSPGQYGELFF. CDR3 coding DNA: TGTGCCAGCAGCCCCGGACAGTACGGGGAGCTGTTTTTT.